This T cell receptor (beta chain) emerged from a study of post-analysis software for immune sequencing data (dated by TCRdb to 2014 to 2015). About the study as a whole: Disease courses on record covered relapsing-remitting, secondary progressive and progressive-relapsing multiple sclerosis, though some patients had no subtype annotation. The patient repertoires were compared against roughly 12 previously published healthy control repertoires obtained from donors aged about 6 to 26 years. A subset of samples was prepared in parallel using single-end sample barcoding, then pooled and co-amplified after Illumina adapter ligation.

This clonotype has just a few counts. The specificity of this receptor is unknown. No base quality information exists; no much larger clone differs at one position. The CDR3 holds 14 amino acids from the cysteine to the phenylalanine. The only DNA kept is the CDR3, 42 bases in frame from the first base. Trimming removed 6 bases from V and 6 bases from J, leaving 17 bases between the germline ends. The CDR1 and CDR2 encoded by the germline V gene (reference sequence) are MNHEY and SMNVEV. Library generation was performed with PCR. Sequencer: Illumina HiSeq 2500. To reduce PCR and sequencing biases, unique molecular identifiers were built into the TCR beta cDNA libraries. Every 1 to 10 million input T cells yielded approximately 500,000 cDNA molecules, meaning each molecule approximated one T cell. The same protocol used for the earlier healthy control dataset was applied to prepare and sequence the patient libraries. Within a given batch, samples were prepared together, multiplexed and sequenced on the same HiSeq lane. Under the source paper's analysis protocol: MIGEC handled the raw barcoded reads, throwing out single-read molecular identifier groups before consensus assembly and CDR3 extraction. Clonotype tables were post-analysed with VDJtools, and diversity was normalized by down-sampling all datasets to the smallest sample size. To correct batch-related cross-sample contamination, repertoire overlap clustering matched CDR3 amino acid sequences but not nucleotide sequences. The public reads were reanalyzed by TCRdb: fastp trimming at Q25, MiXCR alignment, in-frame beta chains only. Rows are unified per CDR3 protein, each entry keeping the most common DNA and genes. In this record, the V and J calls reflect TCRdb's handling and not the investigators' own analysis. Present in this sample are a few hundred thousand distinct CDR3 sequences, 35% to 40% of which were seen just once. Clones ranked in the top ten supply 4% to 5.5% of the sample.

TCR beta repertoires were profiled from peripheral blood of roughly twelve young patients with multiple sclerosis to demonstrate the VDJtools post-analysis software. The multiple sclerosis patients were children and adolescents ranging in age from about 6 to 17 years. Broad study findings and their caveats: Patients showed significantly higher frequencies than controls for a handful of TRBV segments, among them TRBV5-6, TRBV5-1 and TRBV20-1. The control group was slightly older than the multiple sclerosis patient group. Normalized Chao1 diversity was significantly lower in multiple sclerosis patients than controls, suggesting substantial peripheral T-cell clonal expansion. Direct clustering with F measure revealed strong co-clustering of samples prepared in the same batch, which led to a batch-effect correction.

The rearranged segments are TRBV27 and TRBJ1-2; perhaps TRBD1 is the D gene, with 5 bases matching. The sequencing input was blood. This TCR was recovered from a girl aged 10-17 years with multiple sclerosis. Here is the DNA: TGTGCCAGCAGCCGCCGTGGGGCTGAAGATGGCTACACCTTC. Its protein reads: CASSRRGAEDGYTF.